This TCR beta chain was recovered during a study of cytomegalovirus exposure and HLA in healthy donors. Primers included in the PCR were 60 Vbeta and 13 Jbeta primers. Sequenced by immunoSEQ multiplex PCR; TCRdb stores in-frame clones only, minus some. In the table there are around 150,000 clones, more than 80% of which are singletons. The J segment lost 1 base and the V segment lost 4 bases, leaving 3 bases of the junction unmatched. Germline lookup yields CDR1 LNHDA and CDR2 SQIVND (reference sequence). This CDR3 has 14 amino acids. The rearrangement uses TRBV19 and TRBJ1-2, with TRBD1 matching 7 bases. Sample: PBMCs. The receptor was isolated from a woman in her 30s in good health and CMV-seropositive. The CDR3: CASSTDRSNYGYTF. The CDR3, as DNA: TGTGCCAGTAGTACGGACAGGAGTAACTATGGCTACACCTTC.